These T cell receptor beta chains were read from a single sample in a study of T cells in Graves' hyperthyroidism and ophthalmopathy. MiXCR was run by TCRdb on the multiplex PCR reads, yielding one entry per CDR3 protein. The data show roughly 530,000 distinct CDR3 sequences, approximately 17% seen once. The material sequenced was blood. The receptor set was obtained from a woman aged 18-29 years with Graves' ophthalmopathy. Each CDR3 is given with its conserved first and last residue. The D gene is left open where the match is weak. Clone size is shown for a subset of rows, as once, few, many or a class of expanded clone.

clone size: many; J gene: TRBJ2-1; V gene: TRBV5-1; D gene: NA; CDR3 protein: CASSWENLAANEQFF; CDR3 DNA: TGCGCCAGCAGCTGGGAAAATCTAGCCGCCAATGAGCAGTTCTTC
clone size: many; J gene: TRBJ2-1; V gene: TRBV12-3/TRBV12-4; D gene: TRBD2; CDR3 protein: CASSFIVGGPYNEQFF; CDR3 DNA: TGTGCCAGCAGTTTTATAGTGGGAGGGCCCTACAATGAGCAGTTCTTC
clone size: NA; J gene: TRBJ1-5; V gene: TRBV20-1; D gene: NA; CDR3 protein: CSARMQGGNQPQHF; CDR3 DNA: TGCAGTGCTAGAATGCAGGGTGGCAATCAGCCCCAGCATTTT
clone size: few; J gene: TRBJ1-1; V gene: TRBV5-4; D gene: TRBD1; CDR3 protein: CASSFWTGGTEAFF; CDR3 DNA: TGTGCCAGCAGCTTTTGGACAGGGGGCACTGAAGCTTTCTTT
clone size: NA; J gene: TRBJ2-5; V gene: TRBV7-2; D gene: TRBD2; CDR3 protein: CASSDPGLAGDVWQETQYF; CDR3 DNA: TGTGCCAGCAGCGACCCGGGACTAGCGGGAGACGTGTGGCAAGAGACCCAGTACTTC
clone size: many; J gene: TRBJ2-1; V gene: TRBV20-1; D gene: NA; CDR3 protein: CSALSQVGQFF; CDR3 DNA: TGCAGTGCCTTGTCCCAGGTTGGGCAGTTCTTC
clone size: many; J gene: TRBJ2-7; V gene: TRBV4-3; D gene: NA; CDR3 protein: CASSQDRANSYEQYF; CDR3 DNA: TGCGCCAGCAGCCAAGATCGGGCAAACTCCTACGAGCAGTACTTC
clone size: many; J gene: TRBJ1-1; V gene: TRBV20-1; D gene: TRBD1; CDR3 protein: CSAGQGGTEAFF; CDR3 DNA: TGCAGTGCAGGACAGGGTGGCACTGAAGCTTTCTTT
clone size: NA; J gene: TRBJ1-1; V gene: TRBV27; D gene: TRBD1; CDR3 protein: CASIAGTGLITEAFF; CDR3 DNA: TGTGCCAGCATCGCCGGGACAGGGTTAATCACTGAAGCTTTCTTT
clone size: NA; J gene: TRBJ2-4; V gene: TRBV4-2; D gene: TRBD1; CDR3 protein: CASSQEGQGANIQYF; CDR3 DNA: TGTGCCAGCAGCCAAGAGGGGCAGGGGGCGAACATTCAGTACTTC
clone size: many; J gene: TRBJ1-2; V gene: TRBV6-5; D gene: TRBD1; CDR3 protein: CASSLSGTENYGYTF; CDR3 DNA: TGTGCCAGCAGTTTATCCGGGACAGAAAACTATGGCTACACCTTC
clone size: few; J gene: TRBJ1-5; V gene: TRBV19; D gene: NA; CDR3 protein: CASSIDGVGQPQHF; CDR3 DNA: TGTGCCAGTAGTATAGATGGGGTGGGCCAGCCCCAGCATTTT
clone size: many; J gene: TRBJ2-7; V gene: TRBV20-1; D gene: TRBD2; CDR3 protein: CSAPGLAGGLSSYEQYF; CDR3 DNA: TGCAGTGCCCCAGGACTAGCGGGGGGTTTAAGCTCCTACGAGCAGTACTTC
clone size: many; J gene: TRBJ1-6; V gene: TRBV9; D gene: NA; CDR3 protein: CASSVSGRYNSPLHF; CDR3 DNA: TGTGCCAGCAGCGTGTCCGGGCGTTATAATTCACCCCTCCACTTT